Listed below are T cell receptor beta chains from one sample, sequenced in a study of CD8 T cells in Susac syndrome. MiXCR, run by TCRdb on the immunoSEQ multiplex PCR reads, gives a single entry per CDR3 protein. The sample has just under 150,000 distinct CDR3 sequences, approximately 95% seen once. The sample consisted of CD4+ T cells from PBMCs. Receptor source: a human donor in good health. The CDR3 runs from the conserved cysteine through the conserved F or W. D genes are given only for firm matches. Clone size is stated in some rows and not others, as once, few, many or a class when expanded.

-	TRBV5-1	-	TRBJ2-5	CASSQEGSRETQYF	TGCGCCAGCAGCCAGGAGGGTTCGAGGGAGACCCAGTACTTC
-	TRBV13	-	TRBJ1-1	CASSQTTVGFTEAFF	TGTGCCAGCAGCCAAACGACAGTGGGGTTCACTGAAGCTTTCTTT
-	TRBV11-2	-	TRBJ1-2	CASSLDSAYGYTF	TGTGCCAGCAGCTTGGACAGTGCCTATGGCTACACCTTC
-	TRBV19	-	TRBJ1-1	CASKFRDTEAFF	TGTGCCAGTAAGTTCCGGGACACTGAAGCTTTCTTT
TRBD2	TRBV5-1	-	TRBJ2-1	CASSWAASGVYNEQFF	TGCGCCAGCAGCTGGGCCGCTAGCGGAGTCTACAATGAGCAGTTCTTC
-	TRBV10-2	-	TRBJ1-2	CASRTGILHYGYTF	TGCGCCAGCAGAACAGGGATCCTTCACTATGGCTACACCTTC
-	TRBV5-1	-	TRBJ2-1	CASTPGLTTNEQFF	TGCGCCAGCACCCCCGGACTAACGACCAATGAGCAGTTCTTC
-	TRBV5-1	-	TRBJ2-7	CASRTGTTTYEQYF	TGCGCCAGCAGGACCGGGACGACTACCTACGAGCAGTACTTC
-	TRBV3-1	-	TRBJ1-6	CASSQLDRLSPLHF	TGTGCCAGCAGCCAACTAGACAGGCTTTCACCCCTCCACTTT
-	TRBV7-3	once	TRBJ1-1	CASSLEGIRTEAFF	TGTGCCAGCAGCTTAGAAGGGATACGGACTGAAGCTTTCTTT
-	TRBV5-5	once	TRBJ1-4	CASSPGDFIGNEKLFF	TGTGCCAGCAGCCCGGGGGACTTCATAGGTAATGAAAAACTGTTTTTT
TRBD2	TRBV19	-	TRBJ2-2	CASSSTTTLAGVPGELFF	TGTGCCAGTAGTTCTACCACTACACTGGCGGGAGTCCCCGGGGAGCTGTTTTTT
TRBD2	TRBV6-5	few	TRBJ2-7	CASSSTSGSYEQYF	TGTGCCAGCAGTTCGACTAGCGGGTCCTACGAGCAGTACTTC
-	TRBV20-1	-	TRBJ1-5	CSARAPGLWQPQHF	TGCAGTGCTAGAGCCCCAGGGCTTTGGCAGCCCCAGCATTTT
TRBD2	TRBV19	-	TRBJ2-3	CASSTKQRGRTDTQYF	TGTGCCAGTAGTACAAAACAGCGGGGACGCACAGATACGCAGTATTTT
-	TRBV20-1	-	TRBJ2-7	CSARDPGLSYEQYF	TGCAGTGCGAGAGATCCGGGACTCTCCTACGAGCAGTACTTC
TRBD2	TRBV27	-	TRBJ2-1	CASRALGLAGGSPYNEQFF	TGTGCCAGCAGAGCGTTGGGACTAGCGGGAGGTTCCCCCTACAATGAGCAGTTCTTC
TRBD2	TRBV10-3	once	TRBJ2-3	CAIQAPLAGDGTQYF	TGTGCCATCCAAGCCCCACTAGCGGGAGATGGTACGCAGTATTTT
-	TRBV12-3/TRBV12-4	-	TRBJ2-2	CASSFVSGTGELFF	TGTGCCAGCAGTTTTGTCTCTGGCACCGGGGAGCTGTTTTTT
TRBD2	TRBV5-1	-	TRBJ2-1	CASSLGSGTYNEQFF	TGCGCCAGCAGCTTGGGGAGCGGGACCTACAATGAGCAGTTCTTC
TRBD2	TRBV3-1	-	TRBJ2-2	CASSHGLAGELFF	TGTGCCAGCAGCCACGGACTAGCCGGGGAGCTGTTTTTT
TRBD1	TRBV18	-	TRBJ1-3	CASARDRASGNTIYF	TGTGCCAGCGCCCGGGACAGGGCCTCTGGAAACACCATATATTTT
TRBD2	TRBV12-3/TRBV12-4	-	TRBJ2-1	CASSPGTSGSVALGEQFF	TGTGCCAGCAGTCCCGGGACTAGCGGGAGCGTCGCCCTGGGCGAGCAGTTCTTC
TRBD2	TRBV10-2	-	TRBJ2-3	CASNGAGAVDTQYF	TGCGCCAGCAATGGAGCGGGAGCGGTAGATACGCAGTATTTT
-	TRBV15	-	TRBJ1-2	CATSRDLSGAGYTF	TGTGCCACCAGCAGGGACCTTTCGGGGGCTGGCTACACCTTC
-	TRBV7-8	-	TRBJ2-7	CASSRGTLSYEQYF	TGTGCCAGCAGCCGGGGGACCCTCTCCTACGAGCAGTACTTC
-	TRBV10-2	-	TRBJ2-7	CASSGGTSYEQYF	TGCGCCAGCAGTGGCGGGACGTCCTACGAGCAGTACTTC
-	TRBV18	-	TRBJ2-3	CASSPRSRDTQYF	TGTGCCAGCTCACCAAGGTCGCGGGATACGCAGTATTTT
TRBD2	TRBV27	-	TRBJ2-4	CASRGLALAKNIQYF	TGTGCCAGCAGGGGACTAGCCCTAGCCAAAAACATTCAGTACTTC
-	TRBV10-3	-	TRBJ1-4	CAIRGETNEKLFF	TGTGCCATCAGGGGGGAAACTAATGAAAAACTGTTTTTT
TRBD1	TRBV25-1	once	TRBJ2-1	CASSEGEGTGGYNEQFF	TGTGCCAGCAGTGAAGGGGAAGGGACAGGGGGCTACAATGAGCAGTTCTTC
TRBD1	TRBV29-1	-	TRBJ2-3	CSVDARGFADTQYF	TGCAGCGTTGATGCCAGGGGGTTCGCAGATACGCAGTATTTT
TRBD2	TRBV7-9	-	TRBJ2-7	CASSSPFERESSYEQYF	TGTGCCAGCAGCTCGCCCTTCGAGCGGGAGAGCTCCTACGAGCAGTACTTC
TRBD1	TRBV6-1	-	TRBJ1-2	CASSERDSRYGYTF	TGTGCCAGCAGTGAAAGGGACAGTCGCTATGGCTACACCTTC
TRBD1	TRBV10-1	-	TRBJ2-1	CASSARQGRDEQFF	TGCGCCAGCAGTGCCCGACAGGGTCGGGATGAGCAGTTCTTC
-	TRBV7-9	once	TRBJ1-4	CASSLADSYYGKLFF	TGTGCCAGCAGCTTAGCGGATTCTTATTATGGAAAACTGTTTTTT
-	TRBV30	once	TRBJ2-5	CAWSVPLYPETQYF	TGTGCCTGGAGTGTACCCTTATACCCGGAGACCCAGTACTTC
TRBD1	TRBV19	-	TRBJ1-4	CASSFLGTGREKLFF	TGTGCCAGTAGTTTCCTGGGGACAGGGCGTGAAAAACTGTTTTTT
-	TRBV9	-	TRBJ2-2	CASSVGVGNTGELFF	TGTGCCAGCAGCGTAGGAGTAGGGAACACCGGGGAGCTGTTTTTT
-	TRBV29-1	-	TRBJ2-7	CSVEVPGDDEQYF	TGCAGCGTTGAAGTCCCAGGGGACGACGAGCAGTACTTC
TRBD2	TRBV10-3	-	TRBJ2-7	CAISDGLAWEQYF	TGTGCCATCAGTGACGGACTAGCGTGGGAGCAGTACTTC
TRBD2	TRBV19	few	TRBJ2-3	CASSGGLADTQYF	TGTGCCAGTAGTGGCGGACTAGCTGATACGCAGTATTTT
-	TRBV18	-	TRBJ1-1	CASSPTGQFIEAFF	TGTGCCAGCTCACCAACCGGTCAGTTCATTGAAGCTTTCTTT
TRBD1	TRBV28	-	TRBJ2-7	CASRLDRVLREQYF	TGTGCCAGCAGACTCGACAGGGTTCTGCGCGAGCAGTACTTC
TRBD2	TRBV29-1	-	TRBJ2-3	CSFRELGAGADTQYF	TGCAGTTTCCGGGAGCTGGGAGCGGGGGCAGATACGCAGTATTTT
TRBD2	TRBV28	-	TRBJ2-7	CASSQLGLAAYEQYF	TGTGCCAGCAGCCAGTTAGGACTAGCGGCGTACGAGCAGTACTTC
-	TRBV20-1	-	TRBJ1-1	CSAREGAMGTEAFF	TGCAGTGCTAGAGAGGGGGCCATGGGGACTGAAGCTTTCTTT
-	TRBV12-3/TRBV12-4	once	TRBJ1-2	CASSSWDSSYGYTF	TGTGCCAGCAGTTCATGGGACTCCAGCTATGGCTACACCTTC
-	TRBV30	-	TRBJ2-5	CAWNSGQETQYF	TGTGCCTGGAATAGTGGGCAAGAGACCCAGTACTTC
TRBD2	TRBV5-4	-	TRBJ2-1	CASIRGGVNEQFF	TGTGCCAGCATCCGTGGGGGGGTCAATGAGCAGTTCTTC
-	TRBV5-1	-	TRBJ1-3	CASSLVGTPGEVYF	TGCGCCAGCAGCCTAGTCGGGACCCCCGGCGAAGTTTATTTT
-	TRBV11-2	-	TRBJ2-5	CASSSGTIVETQYF	TGTGCCAGCAGCTCAGGTACCATAGTGGAGACCCAGTACTTC
TRBD1	TRBV5-4	-	TRBJ2-5	CASSLRDRGRETQYF	TGTGCCAGCAGCTTGCGGGACAGGGGGCGGGAGACCCAGTACTTC
-	TRBV4-1	-	TRBJ1-4	CASSQLRNEKLFF	TGCGCCAGCAGCCAACTGAGGAATGAAAAACTGTTTTTT
TRBD1	TRBV5-1	-	TRBJ2-7	CASSQTGGPYEQYF	TGCGCCAGCAGCCAAACAGGGGGACCCTACGAGCAGTACTTC
-	TRBV12-3/TRBV12-4	-	TRBJ1-2	CASSRTVFANYGYTF	TGTGCCAGCAGTCGCACAGTTTTCGCTAACTATGGCTACACCTTC
TRBD1	TRBV2	-	TRBJ2-7	CASSVDRGYEQYF	TGTGCCAGCAGTGTCGACAGGGGGTACGAGCAGTACTTC
-	TRBV25-1	-	TRBJ1-4	CASSSPLRGRGKEKLFF	TGTGCCAGCAGTTCCCCGCTGCGGGGGCGCGGGAAGGAAAAACTGTTTTTT
TRBD1	TRBV27	-	TRBJ2-2	CASSIPTGGEAGELFF	TGTGCCAGCAGTATTCCGACAGGGGGTGAGGCCGGGGAGCTGTTTTTT